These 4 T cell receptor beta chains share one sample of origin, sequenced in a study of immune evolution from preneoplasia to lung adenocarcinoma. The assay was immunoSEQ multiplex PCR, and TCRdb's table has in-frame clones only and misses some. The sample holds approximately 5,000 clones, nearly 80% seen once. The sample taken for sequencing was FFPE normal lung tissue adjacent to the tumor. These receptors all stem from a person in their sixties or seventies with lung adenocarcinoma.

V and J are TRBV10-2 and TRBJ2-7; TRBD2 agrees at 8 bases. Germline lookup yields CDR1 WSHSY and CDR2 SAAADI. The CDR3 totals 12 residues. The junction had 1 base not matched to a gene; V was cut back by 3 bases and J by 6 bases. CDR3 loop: CASSDRGGEQYF. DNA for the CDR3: TGCGCCAGCAGTGATCGGGGGGGCGAGCAGTACTTC.

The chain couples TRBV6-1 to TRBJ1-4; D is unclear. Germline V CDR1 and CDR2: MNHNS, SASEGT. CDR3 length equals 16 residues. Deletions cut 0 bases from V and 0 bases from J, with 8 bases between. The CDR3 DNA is TGTGCCAGCAGTGAAGCTATTGGGACAACTAATGAAAAACTGTTTTTT. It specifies CASSEAIGTTNEKLFF.

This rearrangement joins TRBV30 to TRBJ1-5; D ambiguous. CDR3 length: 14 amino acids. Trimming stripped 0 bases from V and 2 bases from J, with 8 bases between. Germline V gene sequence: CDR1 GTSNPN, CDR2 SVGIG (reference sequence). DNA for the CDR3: TGTGCCTGGAGTGTAATGGGTGGCAATCAGCCCCAGCATTTT. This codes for CAWSVMGGNQPQHF.

CDR3 nucleotides: TGTGCCAGCAGTTTTAGGGACAGGGGAGCCGAGCAGTACTTC. As protein: CASSFRDRGAEQYF. The rearrangement uses TRBV28 and TRBJ2-7; 10 bases agree with TRBD1. The CDR3 has 14 amino acids. The germline gives CDR1 MDHEN, CDR2 SYDVKM. J was trimmed by 6 bases and V by 3 bases; bases with no gene match: 5.